These 22 T cell receptor beta chains came from one sample sequenced in a study of T-cell memory formation after mild COVID-19. MiXCR was run by TCRdb on the 5' RACE reads, yielding one entry per CDR3 protein. Counted here are 180,000 or so distinct CDR3 sequences, 15% to 20% occurring once; the ten biggest clones make up 2% to 2.5%. Sequencing used PBMCs or a T cell subset sorted from them (not recorded which). These receptor sequences come from an adult woman who had mild COVID-19 (a few samples of this study predate the infection). Cell type and time point are not known.

The V and J genes are TRBV7-2 and TRBJ1-1, with a tentative D call TRBD1 (6 bases). In germline, CDR1 is SGHTA, CDR2 FQGNSA. Deletions cut 2 bases from V and 0 bases from J, with 16 bases between. This CDR3 spans 17 amino acids. The CDR3 reads CASSLPNRDPLNTEAFF. CDR3 in DNA: TGTGCCAGCAGCTTACCGAACAGGGACCCTTTGAACACTGAAGCTTTCTTT.

This clonotype was seen only a few times. J is TRBJ2-1 and V is TRBV5-1; maybe TRBD2 (7 bases). The V gene lost 4 bases and the J gene lost 5 bases, with 13 bases spanning the gap. This CDR3 has 14 amino acids. CDR1 is SGHRS, CDR2 YFSETQ, per germline. The CDR3 sequence: CASSQGGGDNEQFF. The CDR3 DNA sequence: TGCGCCAGCAGCCAAGGGGGGGGTGACAATGAGCAGTTCTTC.

The table lists this clonotype with a few counts. The V call is TRBV6-6, the J call TRBJ2-7; 7 bases map to TRBD2. The germline CDR1 and CDR2 sequences are MNHNY and SVGAGI (reference sequence). V lost 2 bases and J lost 0; bases outside the gene matches: 7. The CDR3 runs to 16 residues. CDR3 region: CASSYGLAGLSYEQYF. The CDR3 coding sequence is TGTGCCAGCAGTTACGGTTTAGCGGGCCTCTCCTACGAGCAGTACTTC.

This clonotype has a handful of counts. The rearrangement joins TRBV29-1 to TRBJ2-3; 7 nucleotides match TRBD1. Trimming took 4 bases from V and 2 from J; bases not matched to a gene: 12. Per the germline V gene, CDR1 is SQVTM and CDR2 is ANQGSEA. This CDR3 contains 16 residues. The CDR3 here is CSVGPRRKGATDTQYF. DNA for the CDR3: TGCAGCGTTGGCCCCCGGAGGAAGGGGGCCACAGATACGCAGTATTTT.

This clonotype was detected only a few times. The rearrangement links TRBV12-3 or TRBV12-4 to TRBJ2-5; a possible D gene is TRBD2 (5 bases). This CDR3 spans 14 amino acids. V shed 3 bases and J shed 5 bases, with 13 bases lying between them. The CDR3 nucleotides read TGTGCCAGCAGTTTGAGGGTAGTAGAGGAGACCCAGTACTTC. Encoded protein: CASSLRVVEETQYF.

The chain couples TRBV7-6 to TRBJ1-1; 7 nucleotides match TRBD1. Losses at the gene ends were 7 bases for V and 5 bases for J; bases not matched to a gene: 7. The CDR3 runs 13 residues. Germline-derived CDR1 and CDR2 are SGHVS and FNYEAQ. Written as DNA, the CDR3 is TGTGCCAGCACGGAAGCACAGGGGACTGAAGCTTTCTTT. Translating it yields CASTEAQGTEAFF.

The gene calls are TRBV27 and TRBJ2-5; 7 bases match TRBD2. Germline V gives CDR1 MNHEY, CDR2 SMNVEV (reference sequence). The CDR3 has 14 residues. The J segment lost 5 bases and the V segment lost 4 bases, leaving 7 bases of the junction unmatched. CDR3 nucleotide sequence: TGTGCCAGCAGTTCCCCGTCGCGGGGGGAGACCCAGTACTTC. The encoded protein is CASSSPSRGETQYF.

V gene TRBV5-1 combines with J gene TRBJ1-6; D is unclear. Germline CDR1 reads SGHRS; CDR2 reads YFSETQ. Trimming took off 2 bases at V and 8 bases at J, with 23 bases between the two ends. The CDR3 is 18 residues long. CDR3 nucleotide sequence: TGCGCCAGCAGCTTTTTTGGCAGAGCGTTCGGGAAGGATTCACCCCTCCACTTT. Translated: CASSFFGRAFGKDSPLHF.

In this sample, this clonotype turned up many times. The chain combines TRBV20-1 with TRBJ1-6, with D perhaps matching TRBD1 (5 bases). Per germline, CDR1 DFQATT and CDR2 SNEGSKA (reference sequence). This CDR3 comprises 16 residues. The V gene lost 4 bases and the J gene lost 10 bases, with 23 bases spanning the gap. The CDR3 coding sequence is TGCAGTGCTAACCCCTCTCGAGGGGCGAGGGGATCACCCCTCCACTTT. It codes for CSANPSRGARGSPLHF.

This clonotype was counted only a few times. This rearrangement joins TRBV12-3 or TRBV12-4 to TRBJ2-7, with 11 bases aligning to TRBD1. The CDR3 length is 15 residues. The trim removed 1 base at V and 6 bases at J, leaving 5 bases unmatched. Here the CDR3 DNA reads TGTGCCAGCAGTTTAGGTGGGACAGGGGGTCGCGAGCAGTACTTC. Amino acid sequence: CASSLGGTGGREQYF.

This clonotype came up a few times. The chain employs TRBV12-3 or TRBV12-4 and TRBJ2-5; TRBD1 is a possible D gene (7 bases). This CDR3 region has 13 residues. Trimming took 4 bases from V and 6 from J, leaving 12 bases between them. CDR3 sequence (DNA): TGTGCCAGCAGTTCGACAGGGAGGCAGACCCAGTACTTC. Encoded protein: CASSSTGRQTQYF.

This clonotype was picked up many times. V is TRBV12-3 or TRBV12-4 and J is TRBJ2-7, with D possibly being TRBD1 or TRBD2 (5 bases each). Trimming stripped 3 bases from V and 0 bases from J, with 12 bases between. CDR3 size: 15 residues. CDR3: CASSFKGRNSYEQYF. Here the CDR3 DNA reads TGTGCCAGCAGTTTTAAGGGACGGAACTCCTACGAGCAGTACTTC.

The chain uses TRBV7-3 and TRBJ2-1; 8 positions match TRBD2. The CDR3 runs to 15 residues. Per the germline V gene, CDR1 is SGHTA and CDR2 is FQGTGA. The V and J ends lost 4 bases and 2 bases, in that order; junction bases with no gene match: 4. CDR3 bases: TGTGCCAGCAGCTCCATAGCGGGACCCTACAATGAGCAGTTCTTC. This codes for CASSSIAGPYNEQFF.

This clonotype was counted only a few times. The chain is built from TRBV9 and TRBJ1-2, with TRBD1 as a possible D gene (5 bases). The CDR3 loop spans 13 amino acids. Germline V gene data show CDR1 as SGDLS and CDR2 as YYNGEE. Trimming stripped 4 bases from V and 6 bases from J, with 13 bases between. The CDR3 is CASSMGGGDGYTF. DNA for the CDR3: TGTGCCAGCAGCATGGGGGGTGGTGATGGCTACACCTTC.

This clonotype was recorded a few times. This rearrangement joins TRBV2 to TRBJ1-1; D not certain. V dropped 1 base and J dropped 6 bases, with 9 bases sitting between them. The CDR3 extends over 13 amino acids. Germline CDR1 SNHLY, CDR2 FYNNEI. As DNA, the CDR3 is TGTGCCAGCAGTGAAGTGGAGGGAGCTGAAGCTTTCTTT. Amino acids: CASSEVEGAEAFF. Complete variable domain (other parts from reference TRBV2 and TRBJ1-1): EPEVTQTPSHQVTQMGQEVILRCVPISNHLYFYWYRQILGQKVEFLVSFYNNEISEKSEIFDDQFSVERPDGSNFTLKIRSTKLEDSAMYFCASSEVEGAEAFFGQGTRLTVV.

In this sample, this clonotype turned up a few times. The V call is TRBV11-1, the J call TRBJ2-1, with D possibly matching TRBD2 (6 bases). This CDR3 spans 14 amino acids. The germline V and J ends were trimmed by 0 bases and 10 bases, with 13 bases remaining between them. Germline lookup yields CDR1 SGHAT and CDR2 FQDESV (reference sequence). Here the CDR3 DNA reads TGTGCCAGCAGCTTAGCGGGGGGACTTCGGGAGCAGTTCTTC. It codes for CASSLAGGLREQFF. Full variable domain (outside the CDR3, taken from reference TRBV11-1 and TRBJ2-1): EAEVAQSPRYKITEKSQAVAFWCDPISGHATLYWYRQILGQGPELLVQFQDESVVDDSQLPKDRFSAERLKGVDSTLKIQPAELGDSAMYLCASSLAGGLREQFFGPGTRLTVL.

This clonotype was counted between two and nine times. This chain connects TRBV5-1 to TRBJ2-1; D ambiguous. From germline, CDR1 is SGHRS and CDR2 YFSETQ. The CDR3 loop spans 15 amino acids. The germline V and J ends were trimmed by 0 bases and 4 bases, with 11 bases remaining between them. CDR3 DNA sequence: TGCGCCAGCAGCTTGGAACGGGCCGCTTACAATGAGCAGTTCTTC. Residues: CASSLERAAYNEQFF.

This clonotype occurred a few times. V and J are TRBV27 and TRBJ2-1; a weak D match, TRBD1 (5 bases). This CDR3 comprises 14 residues. Germline CDR1 reads MNHEY; CDR2 reads SMNVEV (reference sequence). Trimming took off 8 bases at V and 4 bases at J, with 15 bases between the two ends. The chain's CDR3 is CASSYRITYNEQFF. The CDR3 nucleotides are TGTGCCAGCTCTTACAGGATAACTTACAATGAGCAGTTCTTC.

This chain connects TRBV6-2 or TRBV6-3 to TRBJ2-7, with D hard to call. Trimming took 2 bases from V and 4 from J, leaving 6 bases between them. Germline V gives CDR1 MNHEY, CDR2 SVGEGT. The CDR3 runs 12 residues. Here the CDR3 DNA reads TGTGCCAGCAGTTACGTGGGATACGAGCAGTACTTC. It specifies CASSYVGYEQYF.

This clonotype was counted only a few times. The chain links TRBV7-9 to TRBJ2-1; D is unresolved. Germline lookup yields CDR1 SEHNR and CDR2 FQNEAQ (reference sequence). V lost 1 base, J lost 10 bases, and 11 bases lay in between. This CDR3 comprises 13 residues. CDR3 nucleotide sequence: TGTGCCAGCAGCTTAGGGCCTAGATTCGAGCAGTTCTTC. It encodes CASSLGPRFEQFF.

With regard to this clonotype: Just one base apart from a much larger clone, this may be a read error. The chain combines TRBV2 with TRBJ2-2, with TRBD2 matching 8 bases. The CDR3 has 15 residues. CDR1 and CDR2 from the germline V gene are SNHLY and FYNNEI. V was clipped by 5 bases and J by 1 base; unmatched bases: 3. CDR3 region: CASSFAGGNTGELFF. DNA of the CDR3: TGTGCCAGCAGTTTTGCGGGGGGGAACACCGGGGAGCTGTTTTTT.

This clonotype has a handful of counts. V gene TRBV15 combines with J gene TRBJ1-2; D possibly corresponds to TRBD1 (5 bases). Looked up from germline, CDR1 is LNHNV and CDR2 is YYDKDF (reference sequence). The CDR3 is 18 residues long. Trimming removed 0 bases at V and 6 bases at J, with 23 bases between. As DNA, the CDR3 is TGTGCCACCAGCAGAGATCGTGGGGGACTGCCAAAGGGAAATGGCTACACCTTC. Amino acid sequence: CATSRDRGGLPKGNGYTF.